These T cell receptor beta chains were read from a single sample in a study of blood T cell repertoires in COVID-19. TCRdb's copy holds only in-frame clones and misses some; the assay was immunoSEQ multiplex PCR. This sample has around 62,000 clones; around 90% occur once, and the top ten carry 43%. Sequenced material: peripheral blood. The source of these receptors is a woman in her sixties with COVID-19, enrolled during active disease. The CDR3 runs from the conserved cysteine through the conserved F or W. The D gene is left open where the match is weak. Clone size is not always given. Where it is, it says once, few, many or a class for expanded clones.

j_gene,v_gene,abundance,d_gene,CDR3nt,CDR3aa
TRBJ2-7,TRBV7-9,.,TRBD1,TGTGCCAGCACCTTGAGGGGGACAGGGGAAAACGAGCAGTACTTC,CASTLRGTGENEQYF
TRBJ2-5,TRBV7-6,.,.,TGTGCCAGCAGCCCCACCCCAGGGCTCGGCGAGACCCAGTACTTC,CASSPTPGLGETQYF
TRBJ1-5,TRBV28,.,TRBD1,TGTGCCAGCAAGACAGGGGTCAATCAGCCCCAGCATTTT,CASKTGVNQPQHF
TRBJ2-3,TRBV7-2,.,.,TGTGCCAGCATACCGGTTTTTGTGAGAATTACTAGCACAGATACGCAGTATTTT,CASIPVFVRITSTDTQYF
TRBJ2-1,TRBV4-1,.,.,TGCGCCAGCAGCCCAATCTCCTCTAAGAGCTCCTACAATGAGCAGTTCTTC,CASSPISSKSSYNEQFF
TRBJ2-3,TRBV28,.,TRBD2,TGTGCCAGCAGTTTACATAGCGGGAGTCCCACAGATACGCAGTATTTT,CASSLHSGSPTDTQYF
TRBJ2-3,TRBV10-1,.,.,TGCGCCAGCAGTGACGAAGGGCGGCGGGCCCGCACAGATACGCAGTATTTT,CASSDEGRRARTDTQYF
TRBJ2-3,TRBV27,.,TRBD2,TGTGCCAGCAGTTTAAGGGGCGGGAGCATAGCAGATACGCAGTATTTT,CASSLRGGSIADTQYF
TRBJ1-1,TRBV7-7,once,.,TGTGCCAGCACCGTACCGTTTGGACAGTGGGGTTGGGGCACTGAAGCTTTCTTT,CASTVPFGQWGWGTEAFF
TRBJ2-1,TRBV10-3,once,TRBD2,TGTGCCATCAGTGAGTCGGGTAGCGGGGGGTACAATGAGCAGTTCTTC,CAISESGSGGYNEQFF
TRBJ2-6,TRBV19,.,.,TGTGCCAGTACCATATCGGGCTCTGGGGCCAACGTCCTGACTTTC,CASTISGSGANVLTF
TRBJ2-7,TRBV4-3,.,.,TGCGCCAGCAGCCAAGATAGGGGGACGATGTGGGAGCAGTACTTC,CASSQDRGTMWEQYF
TRBJ1-1,TRBV4-3,.,.,TGCGCCAGCAGCCAAGAAGGGGGAAAAGCTTTCTTT,CASSQEGGKAFF
TRBJ1-2,TRBV28,.,TRBD1,TGTGCCAGCAGTTCAGGGACAGGGCAAGGCTACACCTTC,CASSSGTGQGYTF
TRBJ2-7,TRBV2,.,.,TGTGCCAGCAGGTACCAGGGCGAGCAGTACTTC,CASRYQGEQYF
TRBJ2-7,TRBV15,.,TRBD2,TGTGCCACCAGCAGAACGACGGGAGGGGCCTACGAGCAGTACTTC,CATSRTTGGAYEQYF
TRBJ2-7,TRBV5-6,.,TRBD2,TGTGCCAGCAGCCCCCCTTCTGTGGGGGGGTACTCCTACGAGCAGTACTTC,CASSPPSVGGYSYEQYF
TRBJ2-1,TRBV7-9,.,TRBD2,TGTGCCAGCAGCTTTCAGACTAGCGGGAGGGAAGAGCAGTTCTTC,CASSFQTSGREEQFF
TRBJ1-6,TRBV27,.,.,TGTGCCAGCAGTTTAATTGCAGGCTATAATTCACCCCTCCACTTT,CASSLIAGYNSPLHF
TRBJ2-3,TRBV4-1,.,.,TGCGCCAGCAGCCACGGGAGCACAGATACGCAGTATTTT,CASSHGSTDTQYF
TRBJ2-3,TRBV15,.,TRBD2,TGTGCCACCAGCAGACCCGGTCGATCTGGGACTAGCGGGGGGGGCCCCTCTAGCACAGATACGCAGTATTTT,CATSRPGRSGTSGGGPSSTDTQYF
TRBJ1-3,TRBV6-2/TRBV6-3,.,.,TGTGCCAGCAGTTACTTCGGGGGCTCTGGAAACACCATATATTTT,CASSYFGGSGNTIYF
TRBJ1-5,TRBV7-9,.,.,TGTGCCAGCAGCCTAGAGGGGGATGTTCAGCCCCAGCATTTT,CASSLEGDVQPQHF
TRBJ2-3,TRBV19,.,.,TGTGCCAGTAGCCTAGCGGATACGCAGTATTTT,CASSLADTQYF
TRBJ2-5,TRBV3-1/TRBV3-2,.,.,TGTGCCACCGTAAGTAGAGGGGAGACCCAGTACTTC,CATVSRGETQYF
TRBJ2-5,TRBV29-1,.,.,TGCAGTGCTCGGACACCGGATAGGCGGTTCGACTACTTC,CSARTPDRRFDYF
TRBJ2-3,TRBV27,few,TRBD2,TGTGCCAGCAGTTTCCTAGCGGGAGGAGATACGCAGTATTTT,CASSFLAGGDTQYF
TRBJ2-3,TRBV7-9,.,.,TGTGCCAGCAGCTTATTCGGGGAGGATACGCAGTATTTT,CASSLFGEDTQYF
TRBJ2-3,TRBV11-2,.,.,TGTGCCAGCAGCGTCCTGAGCACAGATACGCAGTATTTT,CASSVLSTDTQYF
TRBJ1-1,TRBV7-9,.,.,TGTGCCAGCAACGGGGGAGGAGTGAACACTGAAGCTTTCTTT,CASNGGGVNTEAFF
TRBJ2-5,TRBV9,.,.,TGTGCCAGCAGCGTAGGCAACTTACAAGAGACCCAGTACTTC,CASSVGNLQETQYF